The following is a T cell receptor (beta chain) sequence with its context. This sample stems from a study of blood T cell repertoires in COVID-19. Study information: Sources were T cells, B-cell-depleted T cells, or PBMCs; the material itself was cDNA or gDNA.

In terms of age and location, participants ranged from about 18 to 100 years and lived in about two dozen US areas. The CDR3 runs 13 residues. Germline lookup yields CDR1 SNHLY and CDR2 FYNNEI. V was pared by 2 bases and J by 8 bases, with 12 bases between. Authors' analysis steps: For nucleated cells, counts were estimated from reference gene primer amplification. Repertoires were generated with immunoSEQ multiplex PCR, while TCRdb's copy carries only in-frame clones and drops some. That table furnishes V, J and clone size, whereas the DNA furnished D and trimming. Of 250,000 or so clones in the sample, roughly 90% were seen once.

This TCR was recovered from a man aged 40-50 years who had been exposed to COVID-19. Input material: PBMCs or T cells enriched from blood (not recorded which). The J gene is TRBJ1-2, the V gene TRBV2; the D gene is possibly TRBD1 (6 bases). CDR3 region: CASSENRESGYTF. CDR3 nucleotide sequence: TGTGCCAGCAGTGAAAACAGGGAATCCGGCTACACCTTC.